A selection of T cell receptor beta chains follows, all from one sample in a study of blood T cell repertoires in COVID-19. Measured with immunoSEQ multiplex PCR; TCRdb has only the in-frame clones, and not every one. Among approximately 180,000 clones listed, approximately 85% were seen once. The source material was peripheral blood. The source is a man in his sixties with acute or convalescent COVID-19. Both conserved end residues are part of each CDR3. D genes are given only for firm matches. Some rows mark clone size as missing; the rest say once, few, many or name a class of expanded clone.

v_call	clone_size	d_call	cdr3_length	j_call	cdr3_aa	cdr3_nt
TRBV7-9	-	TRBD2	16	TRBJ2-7	CASSLDASGTTYEQYF	TGTGCCAGCAGCTTAGACGCTAGCGGGACAACCTACGAGCAGTACTTC
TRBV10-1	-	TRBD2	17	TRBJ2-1	CASSECIRRESLDEQFF	TGCGCCAGCAGTGAGTGCATTCGGCGGGAGTCCCTTGATGAGCAGTTCTTC
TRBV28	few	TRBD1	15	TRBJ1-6	CASSPPTGNNSPLHF	TGTGCCAGCAGTCCACCGACAGGGAATAATTCACCCCTCCACTTT
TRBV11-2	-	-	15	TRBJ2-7	CASSPFPFSGYEQYF	TGTGCCAGCAGTCCATTTCCGTTTAGCGGCTACGAGCAGTACTTC
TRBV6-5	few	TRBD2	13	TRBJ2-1	CASSGTSGRGRFF	TGTGCCAGCAGCGGGACTAGCGGGAGGGGGCGGTTCTTC
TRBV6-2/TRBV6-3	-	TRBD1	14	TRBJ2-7	CASSTGGASYEQYF	TGTGCCAGCAGTACAGGGGGCGCGAGCTACGAGCAGTACTTC
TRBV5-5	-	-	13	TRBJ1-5	CASSAGPNQPQHF	TGTGCCAGCAGCGCAGGTCCCAATCAGCCCCAGCATTTT
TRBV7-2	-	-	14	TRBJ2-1	CASSLNRVNNEQFF	TGTGCCAGCAGCTTAAACAGGGTTAACAATGAGCAGTTCTTC
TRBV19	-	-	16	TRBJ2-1	CASSIARGSSYNEQFF	TGTGCCAGTAGTATAGCACGGGGGAGCTCCTACAATGAGCAGTTCTTC
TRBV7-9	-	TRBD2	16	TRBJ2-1	CASSPGLAGGEGEQFF	TGTGCCAGCAGCCCGGGACTAGCGGGAGGTGAAGGTGAGCAGTTCTTC
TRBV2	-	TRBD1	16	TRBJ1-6	CASSGPGTGENSPLHF	TGTGCCAGCAGTGGACCCGGGACAGGGGAAAATTCACCCCTCCACTTT